This T cell receptor (beta chain) was recorded in a study of blood T cell repertoires in COVID-19. Study at large: T cells, B-cell-depleted T cells, or PBMCs supplied cDNA or gDNA.

Original analysis: Researchers report that nucleated cell counts were estimated from reference gene primer amplification. The protocol was immunoSEQ multiplex PCR, while the TCRdb copy is restricted to in-frame clones and leaves out a portion. D and trimming come from the DNA, and the V and J calls and clone size come from that table. This table has approximately 260,000 clones, 75% to 90% appearing once. The receptor comes from a man aged 50 or older with acute or convalescent COVID-19. Source material: peripheral blood.

The CDR3: CASSFSRASYEQYF. CDR3 in DNA: TGTGCCAGCAGTTTCTCCAGGGCCTCCTACGAGCAGTACTTC. The rearrangement joins TRBV27 to TRBJ2-7; D perhaps matches TRBD1 (5 bases). From germline, CDR1 is MNHEY and CDR2 SMNVEV (reference sequence). The ends were cut back, 3 bases at V and 0 bases at J, with 9 bases in the middle. This CDR3 region has 14 residues.